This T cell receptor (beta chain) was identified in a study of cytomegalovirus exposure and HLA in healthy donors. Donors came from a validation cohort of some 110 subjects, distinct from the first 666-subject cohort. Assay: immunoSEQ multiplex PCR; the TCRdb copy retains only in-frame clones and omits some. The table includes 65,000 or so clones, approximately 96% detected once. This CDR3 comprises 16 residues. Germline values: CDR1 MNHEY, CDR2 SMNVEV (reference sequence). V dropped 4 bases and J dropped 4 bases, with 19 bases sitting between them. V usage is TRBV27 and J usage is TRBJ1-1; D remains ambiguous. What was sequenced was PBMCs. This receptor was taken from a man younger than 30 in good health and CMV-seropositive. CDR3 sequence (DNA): TGTGCCAGCAGTTCCCCAAGGGCCGGGGTGGGCACTGAAGCTTTCTTT. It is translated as CASSSPRAGVGTEAFF.